A selection of T cell receptor beta chains follows, all from one sample in a study of blood T cell repertoires in COVID-19. This table comes from immunoSEQ multiplex PCR, and its TCRdb copy is limited to in-frame clones, with some not included. Among 300,000 to 400,000 clones listed, roughly 90% were seen once. The sequencing sample was made of peripheral blood. Receptors were obtained from a woman in her 30s with COVID-19, enrolled during active disease. Both conserved end residues are part of each CDR3. The order of the fields is J gene, V gene, clone size, D gene, CDR3 length, CDR3 DNA, CDR3 protein. A D gene is named only where the DNA matches it firmly. Some rows mark clone size as missing; the rest say once, few, many or name a class of expanded clone.

>TRBJ1-6|TRBV10-3|NA|NA|16
TGTGCCATCAGTGAGTCGGGGGGGCAGGGTAATTCACCCCTCCACTTT
CAISESGGQGNSPLHF
>TRBJ2-1|TRBV6-2/TRBV6-3|NA|NA|16
TGTGCCAGCAGTGTTAGCGGTCCGAGCTCCTACAATGAGCAGTTCTTC
CASSVSGPSSYNEQFF
>TRBJ1-4|TRBV7-9|NA|TRBD1|14
TGTGCCAGCAGCTTTGAGGGGGCGAGTGAAAAACTGTTTTTT
CASSFEGASEKLFF
>TRBJ2-2|TRBV5-4|once|TRBD2|14
TGTGCCAGCAGCTCCCGGGGGAGGGCCGGGGAGCTGTTTTTT
CASSSRGRAGELFF
>TRBJ2-5|TRBV19|NA|NA|13
TGTGCCAGCGCGGGGCCGGGGCGGGAGACCCAGTACTTC
CASAGPGRETQYF
>TRBJ1-1|TRBV2|NA|TRBD1|16
TGTGCCAGCAGTGAAAAGGGGGCCGAAGCGAACACTGAAGCTTTCTTT
CASSEKGAEANTEAFF
>TRBJ2-1|TRBV12-3/TRBV12-4|NA|TRBD2|13
TGTGCCAGCAGTTCTTCAGCGGGACTCGGGGAGTTCTTC
CASSSSAGLGEFF
>TRBJ2-1|TRBV7-8|NA|NA|13
TGTGCCAGCGTTCAATACATCAACAATGAGCAGTTCTTC
CASVQYINNEQFF
>TRBJ2-3|TRBV6-4|once|TRBD2|14
TGTGCCAGCAATCCAGAACGGGGGGGCCCTCTGCAGTATTTT
CASNPERGGPLQYF
>TRBJ2-1|TRBV6-2/TRBV6-3|NA|TRBD1|19
TGTGCCAGCAGTTACAGGACAGGGGCCCTCCAGTTCTCCTACAATGAGCAGTTCTTC
CASSYRTGALQFSYNEQFF
>TRBJ1-4|TRBV25-1|NA|NA|11
TGTGCCAGCAGTGTCCCTGGGCAACTGTTTTTT
CASSVPGQLFF
>TRBJ1-2|TRBV6-5|NA|TRBD1|15
TGTGCCAGCACCGATGGGACAGGGGGCTGGTATGGCTACACCTTC
CASTDGTGGWYGYTF
>TRBJ1-1|TRBV28|NA|NA|15
TGTGCCAGCAGTTTTTCCCGTCCCCCAGACACTGAAGCTTTCTTT
CASSFSRPPDTEAFF
>TRBJ2-7|TRBV7-9|NA|TRBD2|18
TGTGCCAGCAGCCTTGTGGGACTAGCGGGGGGGCTGGCCTACGAGCAGTACTTC
CASSLVGLAGGLAYEQYF
>TRBJ1-2|TRBV21-1|NA|NA|11
TGTGCCAGCAGCTCTTCGTATGGCTACACCTTC
CASSSSYGYTF
>TRBJ2-1|TRBV15|NA|TRBD2|16
TGTGCCACCAGCCGACTAGCGGGTCCTGACTACAATGAGCAGTTCTTC
CATSRLAGPDYNEQFF
>TRBJ2-7|TRBV25-1|NA|NA|16
TGTGCCAGCAGTGAATTGTGGGCAGGGAATGTAGGCGAGCAGTACTTC
CASSELWAGNVGEQYF
>TRBJ2-2|TRBV27|NA|TRBD2|17
TGTGCCAGCAGTTTACTAACTAGCGGGGGGTCAACCGGGGAGCTGTTTTTT
CASSLLTSGGSTGELFF
>TRBJ1-2|TRBV6-1|NA|NA|14
TGTGCCAGCAGTGAAGACCCGGGAGACTATGGCTACACCTTC
CASSEDPGDYGYTF
>TRBJ2-1|TRBV5-1|NA|TRBD2|16
TGCGCCAGCAGCCTCAAAACTAGCGCATCCTACAATGAGCAGTTCTTC
CASSLKTSASYNEQFF
>TRBJ1-1|TRBV2|NA|TRBD1|13
TGTGCCAGCAGGGGACAGGGGGAGACTGAAGCTTTCTTT
CASRGQGETEAFF
>TRBJ2-5|TRBV27|NA|NA|16
TGTGCCAGCAGTTTAATGCCGGGACAACCGGAGGAGACCCAGTACTTC
CASSLMPGQPEETQYF
>TRBJ1-1|TRBV5-1|NA|NA|14
TGCGCCAGCAGGGCCTCCGGGGGGGCCTCTGAAGCTTTCTTT
CASRASGGASEAFF
>TRBJ1-2|TRBV29-1|NA|TRBD1|13
TGCAGCGCCGAGCGGGACAGGTCCGAAAGCTACACCTTC
CSAERDRSESYTF
>TRBJ1-1|TRBV30|NA|TRBD1|14
TGTGCCTGGACGAGACAGGGGGCAGGCACTGAAGCTTTCTTT
CAWTRQGAGTEAFF
>TRBJ1-1|TRBV2|NA|NA|13
TGTGCCAGCAGTGGGCCCCTGGACAGTTTGGCTTTCTTT
CASSGPLDSLAFF
>TRBJ2-5|TRBV2|NA|TRBD1|13
TGTGCCAGCCAGGGACAGGGGACGGAGACCCAGTACTTC
CASQGQGTETQYF
>TRBJ2-1|TRBV7-2|NA|TRBD2|17
TGTGCCAGCAGCTTAGCCCTAACTAGCGGGGGGTACAATGAGCAGTTCTTC
CASSLALTSGGYNEQFF
>TRBJ2-7|TRBV2|NA|TRBD1|15
TGTGCCAGCAGTGACGAGGGACAGGGGAGTAGCAAGCAGTACTTC
CASSDEGQGSSKQYF
>TRBJ1-4|TRBV5-1|NA|NA|15
TGCGCCAGCAGCCCGGGAGGGGGAGCTAATGAAAAACTGTTTTTT
CASSPGGGANEKLFF
>TRBJ1-2|TRBV5-1|NA|NA|14
TGCGCCAGCAGCCTCGGGGTCTCCGACTATGGCTACACCTTC
CASSLGVSDYGYTF
>TRBJ1-1|TRBV30|NA|TRBD1|15
TGTGCCTGGACGTTGGGACAGGGGTATTTAGGTCGAGCTTTCTTT
CAWTLGQGYLGRAFF
>TRBJ1-2|TRBV14|NA|NA|15
TGTGCCAGCAGTCCCACTCTACCGGGGTTGGATGGCTACACCTTC
CASSPTLPGLDGYTF
>TRBJ2-5|TRBV6-2/TRBV6-3|NA|TRBD2|14
TGTGCCAGCAGTTACGCGGGGGGGCGGGAGACCCAGTACTTC
CASSYAGGRETQYF
>TRBJ2-5|TRBV27|NA|TRBD2|16
TGTGCCAGCAGTTTATCTCCGGCTAGCGGGGGAGAGACCCAGTACTTC
CASSLSPASGGETQYF
>TRBJ1-6|TRBV6-5|NA|TRBD1|15
TGTGCCAGCAGTTACCAAACAGGGGACAATTCACCCCTCCACTTT
CASSYQTGDNSPLHF
>TRBJ2-1|TRBV4-1|NA|TRBD2|15
TGCGCCAGCAGCCAAGTGCGGGGGGGCCTCAATGAGCAGTTCTTC
CASSQVRGGLNEQFF
>TRBJ2-7|TRBV7-9|few|TRBD2|15
TGTGCCAGCAGCTTAGGCCTAGCGGGGGCCTACGAGCAGTACTTC
CASSLGLAGAYEQYF
>TRBJ2-1|TRBV7-2|NA|NA|13
TGTGCCAGCAGCTTCTCTATGGACAATGAGCAGTTCTTC
CASSFSMDNEQFF
>TRBJ1-2|TRBV19|NA|NA|12
TGTGCCAGTAGTATAGACGAGGTTGGCTACACCTTC
CASSIDEVGYTF
>TRBJ1-2|TRBV4-2|NA|TRBD1|17
TGTGCCAGCAGCCAAGGATACCGGACAGGCCTACCTTATGGCTACACCTTC
CASSQGYRTGLPYGYTF
>TRBJ2-1|TRBV6-6|NA|NA|13
TGTGCCAGCAGTTCCTCTCCGGGCAATGAGCAGTTCTTC
CASSSSPGNEQFF
>TRBJ2-7|TRBV7-9|once|TRBD1|14
TGTGCCAGCAGCGAGTCCGACAGGGATAACGAGCAGTACTTC
CASSESDRDNEQYF
>TRBJ2-1|TRBV13|NA|NA|15
TGTGCCAGCAGCTTAGGTTTCAGGTTTTACGATGAGCAGTTCTTC
CASSLGFRFYDEQFF
>TRBJ2-3|TRBV9|NA|NA|13
TGTGCCAGCAGCGTACTTTTCACAGATACGCAGTATTTT
CASSVLFTDTQYF
>TRBJ2-5|TRBV5-1|NA|TRBD1|14
TGCGCCAGCAGCCCGAGGGACAGCCAAGAGACCCAGTACTTC
CASSPRDSQETQYF
>TRBJ1-1|TRBV10-2|once|NA|14
TGCGCCAGCAGGGCAGGGAATTTGAACACTGAAGCTTTCTTT
CASRAGNLNTEAFF
>TRBJ2-7|TRBV3-1/TRBV3-2|NA|TRBD1|18
TGTGCCAGCAGCCAACCACACCGAGACAGGGGGAGCTCCTACGAGCAGTACTTC
CASSQPHRDRGSSYEQYF
>TRBJ1-2|TRBV5-1|NA|NA|15
TGCGCCAGCAGCTTGGCTCGGGGAACGTTGGGAGGCTACACCTTC
CASSLARGTLGGYTF
>TRBJ2-3|TRBV5-4|few|NA|13
TGTGCCAGCAGCTTGGGGTCGGGGGAGATAACGTATTTT
CASSLGSGEITYF
>TRBJ1-1|TRBV30|NA|NA|11
TGTGCCTGGAACGAGTTCACTGAAGCTTTCTTT
CAWNEFTEAFF
>TRBJ2-1|TRBV9|NA|TRBD2|19
TGTGCCAGCAGCGTAGGATTAGGGCGGGAGTTGAGCTCCTACAATGAGCAGTTCTTC
CASSVGLGRELSSYNEQFF
>TRBJ1-3|TRBV13|NA|TRBD1|14
TGTGCCAGCTCGGACAGGAAATCTGGAAACACCATATATTTT
CASSDRKSGNTIYF
>TRBJ1-6|TRBV19|many|NA|14
TGTGCCAGTAGTGTGACAGGAGGACTCTCACCCCTCCACTTT
CASSVTGGLSPLHF
>TRBJ2-4|TRBV7-9|NA|TRBD2|15
TGTGCCAGCAGCTTAGCCCGCAGCGGGATAAACATTCAGTACTTC
CASSLARSGINIQYF
>TRBJ2-3|TRBV27|NA|NA|11
TGTGCCAGCAGTTTTGGAGGTACGCAGTATTTT
CASSFGGTQYF